The 27 T cell receptor beta chains given below trace back to one sample, sequenced in a study. The sorted Tregs were CD4+CD25+CD127-/low cells. Each CDR3 protein is one row after TCRdb ran MiXCR on the 5' RACE reads. This table holds approximately 57,000 distinct CDR3 sequences, around 20% found once. The sequencing input was tumor-infiltrating Tregs sorted from the breast tumor. These receptors were taken from a female donor with breast cancer.

This clonotype is medium-sized by share. This chain links TRBV18 with TRBJ1-1; 10 bases fit TRBD1. The CDR3 is 16 amino acids. V trimming: 6 bases; J trimming: 1 base; junction bases outside the gene matches: 8. Germline V gives CDR1 KGHSH, CDR2 LQKENI. In DNA, the CDR3 is TGTGCCAGCTCCGACAGGGGGCGCGGCTCGAACACTGAAGCTTTCTTT. Translating gives CASSDRGRGSNTEAFF.

This sequence joins TRBV12-3 or TRBV12-4 and TRBJ1-6; D ambiguous. This CDR3 has 16 amino acids. Trimming cost V 3 bases and J 0 bases, with 9 bases left between them. The CDR3 nucleotides are TGTGCCAGCAGTTTTTCCCAGAGCTCCTATAATTCACCCCTCCACTTT. As protein: CASSFSQSSYNSPLHF.

As for this clonotype: A much larger clone sits a single nucleotide away, making a read error possible. The chain is built from TRBV5-1 and TRBJ1-1; maybe TRBD1 (5 bases). The germline V gene has CDR1 SGHRS and CDR2 YFSETQ. CDR3 length equals 13 residues. CDR3 amino acids: CASSLAGNTGAFF. In nucleotides, the CDR3 is TGCGCCAGCAGCTTGGCAGGGAACACTGGAGCTTTCTTT.

This clonotype was seen only a few times. The chain carries TRBV5-1 and TRBJ2-5; perhaps TRBD2 as D (6 bases). Germline CDR1 and CDR2: SGHRS and YFSETQ. CDR3 length equals 14 residues. Trimming pared 2 bases from V and 5 bases from J, leaving 13 bases between. CDR3 bases: TGCGCCAGCAGCTTCTGGGGAGGTGGCGAGACCCAGTACTTC. Translating it yields CASSFWGGGETQYF.

The chain links TRBV7-2 to TRBJ2-5, with 8 bases lining up with TRBD1. Trimming removed 5 bases from V and 2 bases from J; junction bases left unmatched: 4. This CDR3 has 14 residues. Germline CDR1 SGHTA, CDR2 FQGNSA. The CDR3 region is CASSGQGLQETQYF. The DNA for the CDR3 is TGTGCCAGCAGCGGACAGGGCCTTCAAGAGACCCAGTACTTC.

For this clonotype: One junction end disagrees with the germline gene, perhaps due to a read error. This chain links TRBV7-2 with TRBJ2-1; D gene uncertain. This CDR3 has 14 residues. Germline CDR1 is SGHTA and CDR2 is FQGNSA. The CDR3 here is CANSARPDYNEQFF. CDR3 nucleotides: TGTGCCAACAGCGCCCGGCCGGACTACAATGAGCAGTTCTTC.

This clonotype was recorded at least ten times. Written as DNA, the CDR3 is TGCGCCAGCAGCCCCAGCCGGGTTAGCGGGAGAAATAGAAAGACCCAGTACTTC. Translated: CASSPSRVSGRNRKTQYF. The rearrangement links TRBV5-1 to TRBJ2-5; 9 nucleotides agree with TRBD2. The germline CDR1 and CDR2 sequences are SGHRS and YFSETQ. The trim removed 4 bases at V and 6 bases at J, leaving 19 bases unmatched. The CDR3 is made up of 18 amino acids.

This clonotype has just a few counts. The chain recombines TRBV5-1 with TRBJ2-5; 12 bases are shared with TRBD1. The V gene end was trimmed by 4 bases and the J gene end by 5 bases; junction bases not matched to a gene: 9. The CDR3 contains 16 residues. The V gene's germline CDR1 is SGHRS and CDR2 YFSETQ. CDR3 DNA sequence: TGCGCCAGCAGCACCGGGACAGGGGGCGCTTATGAGACCCAGTACTTC. Translating gives CASSTGTGGAYETQYF.

This chain joins TRBV5-1 and TRBJ1-1; 9 bases map to TRBD1. Unmatched junction bases numbered 12, after V lost 5 bases and J lost 7 bases. The CDR3 totals 15 residues. Germline V lookup: CDR1 SGHRS, CDR2 YFSETQ. CDR3 region: CASSTRTGAGSEAFF. The DNA for the CDR3 is TGCGCCAGCAGTACTCGGACAGGGGCGGGAAGTGAAGCTTTCTTT.

This clonotype was found a few times. This rearrangement joins TRBV12-3 or TRBV12-4 to TRBJ2-2; maybe TRBD1 (5 bases). Trimming left V 5 bases short and J 0 bases short, with 13 bases between. The CDR3 is 16 residues long. CDR3 DNA: TGTGCCAGCAGTGCAACAGGACCACCGAACACCGGGGAGCTGTTTTTT. Translated: CASSATGPPNTGELFF.

The chain couples TRBV5-1 to TRBJ1-2; no reliable D call. The germline gives CDR1 SGHRS, CDR2 YFSETQ. The CDR3 has 12 residues. V shed 4 bases and J shed 2 bases, with 6 bases lying between them. The CDR3 sequence is CASSRENYGYTF. In DNA, the CDR3 is TGCGCCAGCAGCAGGGAGAACTATGGCTACACCTTC.

J is TRBJ1-1 and V is TRBV24-1; D possibly corresponds to TRBD1 (5 bases). This CDR3 has 14 amino acids. Germline V gene sequence: CDR1 KGHDR, CDR2 SFDVKD. V lost 0 bases and J lost 10, with 14 bases in between. The CDR3 region has the DNA TGTGCCACCAGTGATTTGCAAAGGGGAGACGGAGCTTTCTTT. Amino acids: CATSDLQRGDGAFF.

This clonotype came up a few times. The CDR3 protein is CSVPGLGAGRTDTQYF. CDR3 DNA: TGCAGTGTCCCAGGGTTAGGGGCAGGCCGCACAGATACGCAGTATTTT. V usage is TRBV20-1 and J usage is TRBJ2-3, with D maybe TRBD1 (5 bases). In germline, CDR1 is DFQATT, CDR2 SNEGSKA (reference sequence). Trimming took 7 bases from V and 1 from J, leaving 21 bases between them. CDR3 size: 16 residues.

This clonotype has a handful of counts. The V gene is TRBV12-3 or TRBV12-4, the J gene TRBJ1-1; no clear D gene. This CDR3 has 18 residues. Trimming shortened V by 7 bases and J by 0 bases, and 24 bases separated the two germline ends. The CDR3 DNA is TGTGCCAGCACCTCCAGACCAGAACTAGGGCTCATGAACACTGAAGCTTTCTTT. This encodes CASTSRPELGLMNTEAFF.

On this clonotype itself: At one end the junction does not follow the germline gene, possibly because of a read error. The chain employs TRBV6-2 or TRBV6-3 and TRBJ2-2; tentatively, D is TRBD2 (6 bases). CDR1 MNHEY and CDR2 SVGEGT come from the germline V gene. The CDR3 has 13 amino acids. For the CDR3, the DNA is TGTGCCAGCAGTTACGGGCTGGGCGGGGAGCTGTCTTTT. This codes for CASSYGLGGELSF.

V and J are TRBV6-5 and TRBJ1-4; 9 bases are a match to TRBD1. The CDR3 has 16 residues. Losses at the gene ends were 6 bases for V and 7 bases for J; bases not matched to a gene: 12. Per the germline V gene, CDR1 is MNHEY and CDR2 is SVGAGI. The DNA for the CDR3 is TGTGCCAGCAGCCCCGGACGAACAGGGGGCGGTGAAAAACTGTTTTTT. This codes for CASSPGRTGGGEKLFF.

There are many counts of this clonotype. The J gene is TRBJ2-1, the V gene TRBV7-8; TRBD2 matches at 8 bases. With V trimmed by 3 bases and J by 0 bases, 10 bases remained unmatched. Per the germline V gene, CDR1 is SGHVS and CDR2 is FQNEAQ. CDR3 length equals 18 residues. The CDR3 nucleotides read TGTGCCAGCAGCTTCCCAGCGGGAGAAACCAGCTCCTACAATGAGCAGTTCTTC. Its protein is CASSFPAGETSSYNEQFF.

The rearrangement uses TRBV20-1 and TRBJ1-5; D is perhaps TRBD1 (6 bases). The CDR3 is 15 residues long. Between the trimmed V and J ends, which lost 6 bases and 2 bases, there was a span of 17 bases. From germline, CDR1 is DFQATT and CDR2 SNEGSKA (reference sequence). The CDR3 reads CSAKIRDNRNQPQHF. The CDR3 DNA follows: TGCAGTGCCAAAATTCGGGACAATCGCAATCAGCCCCAGCATTTT.

On this clonotype: Because the CDR3 is missing its conserved closing phenylalanine or tryptophan, this is likely a read error. The chain links TRBV5-1 to TRBJ2-7; 8 bases match TRBD1. V lost 1 base to trimming and J lost 0 bases; unmatched junction nucleotides: 12. This CDR3 region has 18 residues. CDR1 is SGHRS, CDR2 YFSETQ, per germline. The CDR3 DNA is TGCGCCAGCAGCTTGCGAGGACAGGGTTTATCAAGCTCCTACGAGCAGTACCTC. This codes for CASSLRGQGLSSSYEQYL.

The chain carries TRBV7-8 and TRBJ2-1; 8 bases are a match to TRBD2. With 5 bases clipped from V and 0 bases from J, the junction kept 6 bases outside the gene matches. CDR3 length equals 16 residues. Germline V gives CDR1 SGHVS, CDR2 FQNEAQ. In DNA, the CDR3 is TGTGCCAGCAGCCCCGTAGCGGGGTTCTCCTACAATGAGCAGTTCTTC. Its translation: CASSPVAGFSYNEQFF.

A word on this clonotype: At one end, the junction sequence differs from germline, possibly due to a read error. The genes are TRBV20-1 and TRBJ1-1, with D unresolved. CDR3 length: 15 amino acids. CDR1 and CDR2 (germline): DFQATT, SNEGSKA (reference sequence). The CDR3, as DNA: TGCAGTGCAAGAGCCATAGACGGCTTTCGGACTGAAGCTTTCTTT. Its translation is CSARAIDGFRTEAFF.

The chain is built from TRBV7-2 and TRBJ2-1; unclear D gene. V was trimmed by 2 bases and J by 0 bases, leaving 8 bases between them. Germline values: CDR1 SGHTA, CDR2 FQGNSA. This CDR3 is built from 15 residues. The CDR3 is CASSLSPSSYNEQFF. As DNA, the CDR3 is TGTGCCAGCAGCTTAAGCCCTAGCTCCTACAATGAGCAGTTCTTC.

Only a few counts were recorded for this clonotype. V is TRBV2 and J is TRBJ1-6; 12 positions match TRBD1. Germline V gene lookup returns CDR1 SNHLY and CDR2 FYNNEI. The V and J ends lost 7 bases and 9 bases, in that order; junction bases with no gene match: 10. This CDR3 is 16 amino acids long. DNA of the CDR3: TGTGCCAGCACCCTTCGGGGGGACAGGGGGCCTTCACCCCTCCACTTT. Its protein is CASTLRGDRGPSPLHF.

This clonotype was seen at least ten times. The chain is built from TRBV29-1 and TRBJ1-2; TRBD1 aligns across 9 bases. The CDR3 sequence is 13 residues long. With 7 bases clipped from V and 7 bases from J, the junction kept 10 bases outside the gene matches. From germline, CDR1 is SQVTM and CDR2 ANQGSEA. The CDR3 coding sequence is TGCAGCGGTGGGACAGGGAATGCAGGTGGCTACACCTTC. Translating it yields CSGGTGNAGGYTF. Full variable domain (missing parts from reference TRBV29-1 and TRBJ1-2): SAVISQKPSRDICQRGTSLTIQCQVDSQVTMMFWYRQQPGQSLTLIATANQGSEATYESGFVIDKFPISRPNLTFSTLTVSNMSPEDSSIYLCSGGTGNAGGYTFGSGTRLTVV.

A remark on this clonotype: A much bigger clone sits one base away, suggesting this may be a read error. The V call is TRBV10-1, the J call TRBJ2-1; D is unresolved. Germline values: CDR1 WNHNN, CDR2 SYGVQD (reference sequence). CDR3 size: 14 residues. In nucleotides, the CDR3 is TGCGACAGCAGTGGTGGGGTTTCCTACAATGAGCAGTTCTTC. This sequence encodes CDSSGGVSYNEQFF.

The chain carries TRBV29-1 and TRBJ1-1, with D maybe TRBD1 (6 bases). From germline, CDR1 is SQVTM and CDR2 ANQGSEA. V lost 7 bases to trimming and J lost 5 bases, with 14 bases between them. The CDR3 is made up of 12 amino acids. The CDR3 spells CSGGGLGTEAFF. The CDR3 DNA sequence: TGCAGCGGTGGGGGGCTGGGGACTGAAGCTTTCTTT.

The rearrangement links TRBV20-1 to TRBJ2-1; D possibly corresponds to TRBD2 (5 bases). The germline V and J ends were trimmed by 6 bases and 2 bases, with 17 bases remaining between them. Germline CDR1 is DFQATT and CDR2 is SNEGSKA (reference sequence). The CDR3 has 15 amino acids. CDR3 in DNA: TGCAGTGCGGACGCTAGCCGATCGACCTACAATGAGCAGTTCTTC. Translating it yields CSADASRSTYNEQFF.